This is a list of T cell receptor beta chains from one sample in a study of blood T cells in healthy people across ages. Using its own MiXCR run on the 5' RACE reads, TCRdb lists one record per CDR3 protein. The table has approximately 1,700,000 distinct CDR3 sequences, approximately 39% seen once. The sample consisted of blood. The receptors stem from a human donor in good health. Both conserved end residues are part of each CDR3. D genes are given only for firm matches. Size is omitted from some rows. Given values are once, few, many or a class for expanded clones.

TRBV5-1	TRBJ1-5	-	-	TGCGCCAGCAGCGTGGAGGGACATCAGCCCCAGCATTTT	CASSVEGHQPQHF
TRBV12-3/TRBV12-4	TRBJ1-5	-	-	TGTGCCAGCAGTTCATTGGGTGAAACCCCTCAGCCCCAGCATTTT	CASSSLGETPQPQHF
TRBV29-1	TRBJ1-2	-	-	TGCAGCGTCGTCAGTATGGACTATGGCTACACCTTC	CSVVSMDYGYTF
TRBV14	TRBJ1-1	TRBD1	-	TGTGCCAGCAGTCAACAGGGGGGTGAAGCTTTCTTT	CASSQQGGEAFF
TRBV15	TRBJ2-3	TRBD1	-	TGTGCCACCAGCAGAGGGACAGGGGTTAGCACAGATACGCAGTATTTT	CATSRGTGVSTDTQYF
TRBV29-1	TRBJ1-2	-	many	TGCAGCGTTGAAGATAACGGCTACACCTTC	CSVEDNGYTF
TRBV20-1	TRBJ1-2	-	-	TGCAGTGCTTCCTCGGGACCGACTGGTTCGACCTACTATGGCTACACCTTC	CSASSGPTGSTYYGYTF
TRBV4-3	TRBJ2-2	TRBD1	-	TGCGCCAGCAGCCAAGTACCCACCGGGACAGGGTTTGTCGGGGAGCTGTTTTTT	CASSQVPTGTGFVGELFF
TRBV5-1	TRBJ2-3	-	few	TGCGCCAGCAGCCTACTATCAGGCACAGATACGCAGTATTTT	CASSLLSGTDTQYF
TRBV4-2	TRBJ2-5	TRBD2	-	TGTGCCAGCAGCCAAGAATTAGCGGGGGGCATCTCACAAGAGACCCAGTACTTC	CASSQELAGGISQETQYF
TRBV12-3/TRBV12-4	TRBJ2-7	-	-	TGTGCCAGCACATGGGGACACCTCGAGCAGTACTTC	CASTWGHLEQYF
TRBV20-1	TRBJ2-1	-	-	TGCAGTGCTGAGCTACACAATGAGCAGTTCTTC	CSAELHNEQFF
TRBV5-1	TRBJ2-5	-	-	TGCGCCAGCTATCGGGGCCAGGGAGGAGAGACCCAGTACTTC	CASYRGQGGETQYF
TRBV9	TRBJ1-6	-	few	TGTGCCAGCAGCGTAGCGGATGGTCAGCCCCTCCACTTT	CASSVADGQPLHF
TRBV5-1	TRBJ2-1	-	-	TGCGCCAGCAGCGTAGACTTTTCCCCCTACAATGAGCAGTTCTTC	CASSVDFSPYNEQFF
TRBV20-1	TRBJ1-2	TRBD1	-	TGCAGTGCTAGAAAGACAGGGGAGCATGGCTACACCTTC	CSARKTGEHGYTF
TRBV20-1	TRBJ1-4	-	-	TGCAGTGCCGAAGACAGGTCTACTAATGAAAAACTGTTTTTT	CSAEDRSTNEKLFF
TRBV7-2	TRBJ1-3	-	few	TGTGCCAGCAGCTTAATGTTGGGAAACACCATATATTTT	CASSLMLGNTIYF
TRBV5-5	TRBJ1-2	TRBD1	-	TGTGCCAGCACCCGGACAGGCGGCCTCTATGGCTACACCTTC	CASTRTGGLYGYTF
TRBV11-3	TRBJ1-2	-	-	TGTGCCAGCAGCCGGTCTACGAGTGGCTACACCTTC	CASSRSTSGYTF
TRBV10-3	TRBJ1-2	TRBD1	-	TGTGCCATCTCCCAGACAGGGGGTCCTGAGGGCTACACCTTC	CAISQTGGPEGYTF
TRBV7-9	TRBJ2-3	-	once	TGTGCCAGCAGCTGGACGCGGGGTTGGAGCACAGATACGCAGTATTTT	CASSWTRGWSTDTQYF
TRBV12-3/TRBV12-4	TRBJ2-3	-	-	TGTGCCAGCAGTCCCTTCTATCAAGATACGCAGTATTTT	CASSPFYQDTQYF
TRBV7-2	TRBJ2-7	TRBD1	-	TGTGCCAGCAGCTTAGATCGTCCCGGGACAGAGAGTTACGAGCAGTACTTC	CASSLDRPGTESYEQYF
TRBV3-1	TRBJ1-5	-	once	TGTGCCAGCAGCCACCTCGGAGGCAATCAGCCCCAGCATTTT	CASSHLGGNQPQHF
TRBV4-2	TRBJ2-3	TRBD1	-	TGTGCCAGCAGCTCAACCGACGGGACAGGGGGCACAGATACGCAGTATTTT	CASSSTDGTGGTDTQYF
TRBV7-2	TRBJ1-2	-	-	TGCGCCAGCAGCTTAGATGGCCAGGCGGGTAACTATGGCTACACCTTC	CASSLDGQAGNYGYTF